The clone carrying this T cell receptor beta chain has a count of ten or more. This sample is drawn from a study of T cells in Graves' hyperthyroidism and ophthalmopathy. Amplification of TCR beta CDR3 regions was performed using RNA transcripts as template. A set of HTBI primers served as the primers for a first-round RT-PCR of the TCR CDR3. TCRdb processed the multiplex PCR reads anew with MiXCR; each CDR3 protein has one entry. Here the sample spans 280,000 or so distinct CDR3 sequences, roughly 15% being singletons. V trimming: 0 bases; J trimming: 6 bases; junction bases outside the gene matches: 2. Germline lookup yields CDR1 SGHRS and CDR2 YFSETQ. The CDR3 length is 14 residues.

The sample consisted of blood. This TCR came from a woman aged 45 to 65 with Graves' hyperthyroidism that later progressed to Graves' ophthalmopathy. This rearrangement joins TRBV5-1 to TRBJ2-2; 7 positions match TRBD1. The CDR3 sequence: CASSLGDRAGELFF. In DNA form, the CDR3 reads TGCGCCAGCAGCTTGGGGGACAGAGCCGGGGAGCTGTTTTTT.